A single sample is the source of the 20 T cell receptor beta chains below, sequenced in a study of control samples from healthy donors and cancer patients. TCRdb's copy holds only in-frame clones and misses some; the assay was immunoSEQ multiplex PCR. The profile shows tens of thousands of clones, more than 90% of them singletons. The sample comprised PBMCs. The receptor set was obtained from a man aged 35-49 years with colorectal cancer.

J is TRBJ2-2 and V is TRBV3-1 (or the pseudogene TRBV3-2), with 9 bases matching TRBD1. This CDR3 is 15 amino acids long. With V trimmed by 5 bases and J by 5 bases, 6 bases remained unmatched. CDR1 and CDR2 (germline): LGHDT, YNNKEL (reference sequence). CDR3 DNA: TGTGCCAGCAGCTACGACAGGGGGAGAACCGGGGAGCTGTTTTTT. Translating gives CASSYDRGRTGELFF.

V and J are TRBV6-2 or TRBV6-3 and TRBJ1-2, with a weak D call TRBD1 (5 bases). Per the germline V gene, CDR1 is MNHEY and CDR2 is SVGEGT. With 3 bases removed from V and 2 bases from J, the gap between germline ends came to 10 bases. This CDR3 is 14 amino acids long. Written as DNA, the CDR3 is TGTGCCAGCAGTTATAGGGCAGGGAACTATGGCTACACCTTC. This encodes CASSYRAGNYGYTF.

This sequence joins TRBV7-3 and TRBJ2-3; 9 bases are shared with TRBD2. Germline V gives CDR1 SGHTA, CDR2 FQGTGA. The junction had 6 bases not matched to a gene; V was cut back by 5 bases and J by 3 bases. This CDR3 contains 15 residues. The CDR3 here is CASSPGLAKTDTQYF. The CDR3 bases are TGTGCCAGCAGCCCGGGACTAGCCAAAACAGATACGCAGTATTTT.

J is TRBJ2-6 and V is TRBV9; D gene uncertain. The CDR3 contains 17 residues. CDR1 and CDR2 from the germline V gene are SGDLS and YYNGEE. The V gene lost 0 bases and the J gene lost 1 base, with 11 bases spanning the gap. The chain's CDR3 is CASSVVGRLSGANVLTF. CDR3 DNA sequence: TGTGCCAGCAGCGTAGTCGGCAGGCTTTCTGGGGCCAACGTCCTGACTTTC.

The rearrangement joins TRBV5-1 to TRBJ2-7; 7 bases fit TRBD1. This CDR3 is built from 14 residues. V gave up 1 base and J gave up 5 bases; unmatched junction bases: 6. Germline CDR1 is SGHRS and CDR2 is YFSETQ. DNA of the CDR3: TGCGCCAGCAGCTTGCGACAGGGCGTCAACGAGCAGTACTTC. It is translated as CASSLRQGVNEQYF.

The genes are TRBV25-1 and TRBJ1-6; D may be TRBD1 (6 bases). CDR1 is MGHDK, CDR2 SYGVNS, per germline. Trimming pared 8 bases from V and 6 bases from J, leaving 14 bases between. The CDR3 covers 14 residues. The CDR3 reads CASYKGGSNSPLHF. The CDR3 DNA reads TGTGCCAGCTATAAGGGGGGTTCTAATTCACCCCTCCACTTT.

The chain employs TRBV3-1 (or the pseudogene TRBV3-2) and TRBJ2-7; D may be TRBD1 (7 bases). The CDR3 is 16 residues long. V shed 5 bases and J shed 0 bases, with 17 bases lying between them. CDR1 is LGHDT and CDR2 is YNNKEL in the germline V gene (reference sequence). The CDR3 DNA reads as TGTGCCAGCAGCTCGCCGCGGGACAGTATCTCCTACGAGCAGTACTTC. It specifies CASSSPRDSISYEQYF.

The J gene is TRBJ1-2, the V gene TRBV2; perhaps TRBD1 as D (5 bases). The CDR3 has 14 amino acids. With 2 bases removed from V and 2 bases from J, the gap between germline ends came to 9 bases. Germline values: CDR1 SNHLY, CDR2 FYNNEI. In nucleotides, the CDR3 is TGTGCCAGCAGTGAAATGGGGCAGAACTATGGCTACACCTTC. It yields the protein CASSEMGQNYGYTF.

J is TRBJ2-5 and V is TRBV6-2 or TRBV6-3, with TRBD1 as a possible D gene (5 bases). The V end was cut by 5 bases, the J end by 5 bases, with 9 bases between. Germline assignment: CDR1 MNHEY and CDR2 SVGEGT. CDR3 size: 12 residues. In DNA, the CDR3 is TGTGCCAGCAGTACCGCAGGGGAGACCCAGTACTTC. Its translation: CASSTAGETQYF.

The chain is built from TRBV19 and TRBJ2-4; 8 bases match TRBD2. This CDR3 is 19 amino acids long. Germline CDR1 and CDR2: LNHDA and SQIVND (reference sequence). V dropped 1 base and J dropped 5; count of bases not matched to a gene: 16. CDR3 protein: CASSIGQGFAGGQENIQYF. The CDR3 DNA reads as TGTGCCAGTAGTATAGGGCAGGGATTTGCGGGGGGCCAGGAAAACATTCAGTACTTC.

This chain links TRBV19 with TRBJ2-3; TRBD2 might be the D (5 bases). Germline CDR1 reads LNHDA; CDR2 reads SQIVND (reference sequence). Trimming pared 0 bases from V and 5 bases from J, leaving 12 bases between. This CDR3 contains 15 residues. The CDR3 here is CASSIDEGWEDTQYF. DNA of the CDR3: TGTGCCAGTAGTATAGATGAGGGCTGGGAAGATACGCAGTATTTT.

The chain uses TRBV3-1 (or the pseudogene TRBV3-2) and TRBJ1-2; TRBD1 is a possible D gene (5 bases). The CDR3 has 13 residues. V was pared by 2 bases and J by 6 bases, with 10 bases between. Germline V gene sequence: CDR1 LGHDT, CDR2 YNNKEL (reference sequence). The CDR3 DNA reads TGTGCCAGCAGCCAAAGTTGGGGCAATGGCTACACCTTC. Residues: CASSQSWGNGYTF.

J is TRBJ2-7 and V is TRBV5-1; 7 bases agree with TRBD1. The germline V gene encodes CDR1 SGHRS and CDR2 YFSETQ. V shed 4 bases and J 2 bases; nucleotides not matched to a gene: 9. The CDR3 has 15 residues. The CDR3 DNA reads TGCGCCAGCAGCCGACAGGGTGTGGGGACCTACGAGCAGTACTTC. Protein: CASSRQGVGTYEQYF.

CDR3: CASTLMAGGQRDTQYF. As DNA, the CDR3 is TGTGCCAGCACGCTTATGGCGGGGGGGCAGAGAGATACGCAGTATTTT. This chain links TRBV2 with TRBJ2-3; TRBD2 aligns across 9 bases. CDR3 size: 16 residues. Germline V lookup: CDR1 SNHLY, CDR2 FYNNEI. The J segment lost 5 bases and the V segment lost 7 bases, leaving 13 bases of the junction unmatched.

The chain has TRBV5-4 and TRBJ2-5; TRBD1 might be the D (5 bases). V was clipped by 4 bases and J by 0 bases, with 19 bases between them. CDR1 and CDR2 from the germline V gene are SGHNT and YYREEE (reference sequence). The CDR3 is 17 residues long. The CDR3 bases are TGTGCCAGCAGCCCCGATTTGACAGTGGGGAACCAAGAGACCCAGTACTTC. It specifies CASSPDLTVGNQETQYF.

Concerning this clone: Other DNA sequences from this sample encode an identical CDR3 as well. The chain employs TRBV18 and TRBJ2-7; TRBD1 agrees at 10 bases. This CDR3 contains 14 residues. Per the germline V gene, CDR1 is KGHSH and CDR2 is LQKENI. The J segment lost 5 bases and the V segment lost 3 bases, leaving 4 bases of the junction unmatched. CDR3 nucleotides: TGTGCCAGCTCACCCGGGACAGGGGCCGACGAGCAGTACTTC. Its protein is CASSPGTGADEQYF.

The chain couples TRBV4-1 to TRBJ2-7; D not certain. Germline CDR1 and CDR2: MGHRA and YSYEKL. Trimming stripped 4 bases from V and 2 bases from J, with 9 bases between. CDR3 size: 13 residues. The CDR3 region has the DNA TGCGCCAGCAGCCCGGGCCTAACCTACGAGCAGTACTTC. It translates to CASSPGLTYEQYF.

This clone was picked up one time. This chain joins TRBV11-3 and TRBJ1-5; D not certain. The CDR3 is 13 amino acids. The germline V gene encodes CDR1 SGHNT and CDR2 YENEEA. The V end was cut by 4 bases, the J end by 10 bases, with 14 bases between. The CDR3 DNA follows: TGTGCCAGCAGCTCCGACCCCTCGGGACCCCAGCATTTT. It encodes CASSSDPSGPQHF.

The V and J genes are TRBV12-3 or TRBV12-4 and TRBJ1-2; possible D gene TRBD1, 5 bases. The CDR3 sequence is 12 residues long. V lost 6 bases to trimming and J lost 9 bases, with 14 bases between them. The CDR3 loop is CASRTWGERYTF. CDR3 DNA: TGTGCCAGCAGAACATGGGGCGAGCGCTACACCTTC.

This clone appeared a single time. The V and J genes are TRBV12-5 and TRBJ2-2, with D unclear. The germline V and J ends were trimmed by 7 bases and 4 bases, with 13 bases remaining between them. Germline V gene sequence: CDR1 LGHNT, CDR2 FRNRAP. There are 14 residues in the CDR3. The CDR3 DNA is TGTGCTAGTGCCCTAGGACCAACCACCGGGGAGCTGTTTTTT. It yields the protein CASALGPTTGELFF. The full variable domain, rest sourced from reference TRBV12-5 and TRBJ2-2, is DARVTQTPRHKVTEMGQEVTMRCQPILGHNTVFWYRQTMMQGLELLAYFRNRAPLDDSGMPKDRFSAEMPDATLATLKIQPSEPRDSAVYFCASALGPTTGELFFGEGSRLTVL.